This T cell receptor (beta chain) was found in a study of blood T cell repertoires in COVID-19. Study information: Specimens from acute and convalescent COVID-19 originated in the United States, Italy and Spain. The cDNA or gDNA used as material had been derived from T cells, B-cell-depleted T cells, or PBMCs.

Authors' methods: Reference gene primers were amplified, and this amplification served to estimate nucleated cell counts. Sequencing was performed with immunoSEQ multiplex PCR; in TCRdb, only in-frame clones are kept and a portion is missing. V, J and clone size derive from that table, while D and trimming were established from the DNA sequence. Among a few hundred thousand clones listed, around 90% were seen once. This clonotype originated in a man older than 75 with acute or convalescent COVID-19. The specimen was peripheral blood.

The CDR3 loop reads CASSQEPGTLAFF. The CDR3 nucleotides read TGTGCCAGCAGCCAAGAACCTGGGACATTAGCTTTCTTT. This chain joins TRBV3-1 (or the pseudogene TRBV3-2) and TRBJ1-1, with D perhaps matching TRBD1 (6 bases). Per the germline V gene, CDR1 is LGHDT and CDR2 is YNNKEL (reference sequence). V was pared by 0 bases and J by 10 bases, with 12 bases between. The CDR3 is made up of 13 amino acids.